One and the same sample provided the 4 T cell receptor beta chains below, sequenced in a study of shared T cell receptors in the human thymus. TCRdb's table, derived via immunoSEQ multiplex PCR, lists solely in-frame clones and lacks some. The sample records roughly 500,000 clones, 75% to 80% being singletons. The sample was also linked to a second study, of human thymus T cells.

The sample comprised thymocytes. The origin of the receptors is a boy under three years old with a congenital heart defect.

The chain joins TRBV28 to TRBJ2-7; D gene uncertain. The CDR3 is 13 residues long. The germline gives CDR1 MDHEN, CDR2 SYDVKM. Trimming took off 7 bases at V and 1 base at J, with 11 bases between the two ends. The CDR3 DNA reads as TGTGCCAGCACCATCACCGGTTCCTACGAGCAGTACTTC. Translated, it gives CASTITGSYEQYF.

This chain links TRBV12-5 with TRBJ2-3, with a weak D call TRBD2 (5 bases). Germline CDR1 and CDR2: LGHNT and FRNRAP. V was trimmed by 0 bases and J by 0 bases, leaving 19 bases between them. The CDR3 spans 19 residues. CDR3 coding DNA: TGTGCTAGTGGTTTGGTACCGGGTGGGCGGAGGAGTAGCACAGATACGCAGTATTTT. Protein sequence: CASGLVPGGRRSSTDTQYF. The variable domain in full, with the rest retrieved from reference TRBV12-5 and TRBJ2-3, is DARVTQTPRHKVTEMGQEVTMRCQPILGHNTVFWYRQTMMQGLELLAYFRNRAPLDDSGMPKDRFSAEMPDATLATLKIQPSEPRDSAVYFCASGLVPGGRRSSTDTQYFGPGTRLTVL.

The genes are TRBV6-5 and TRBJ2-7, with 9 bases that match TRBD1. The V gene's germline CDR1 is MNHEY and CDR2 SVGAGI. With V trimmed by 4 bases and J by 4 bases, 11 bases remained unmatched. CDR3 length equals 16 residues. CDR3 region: CASSSPATGGGYEQYF. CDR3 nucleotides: TGTGCCAGCAGTTCCCCCGCGACAGGGGGGGGATACGAGCAGTACTTC.

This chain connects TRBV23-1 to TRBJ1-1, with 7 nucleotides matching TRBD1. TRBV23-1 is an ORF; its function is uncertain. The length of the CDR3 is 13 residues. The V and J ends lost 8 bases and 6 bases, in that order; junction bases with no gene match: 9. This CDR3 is CASFRGELPEAFF. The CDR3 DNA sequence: TGCGCCAGCTTCAGGGGGGAGCTTCCTGAAGCTTTCTTT.